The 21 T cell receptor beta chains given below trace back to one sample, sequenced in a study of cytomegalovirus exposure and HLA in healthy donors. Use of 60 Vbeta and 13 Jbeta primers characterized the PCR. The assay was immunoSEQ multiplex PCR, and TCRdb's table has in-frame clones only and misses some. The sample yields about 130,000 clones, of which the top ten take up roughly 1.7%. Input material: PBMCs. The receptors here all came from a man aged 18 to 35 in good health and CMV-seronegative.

CDR3 bases: TGTGCCGCTCAAGCGACCCGGGACATTTCTAACATTCAGTACTTC. Its protein product is CAAQATRDISNIQYF. The chain combines TRBV19 with TRBJ2-4; D may be TRBD1 (6 bases). The length of the CDR3 is 15 residues. Germline V gene data show CDR1 as LNHDA and CDR2 as SQIVND (reference sequence). Trimming cost V 11 bases and J 7 bases, with 24 bases left between them.

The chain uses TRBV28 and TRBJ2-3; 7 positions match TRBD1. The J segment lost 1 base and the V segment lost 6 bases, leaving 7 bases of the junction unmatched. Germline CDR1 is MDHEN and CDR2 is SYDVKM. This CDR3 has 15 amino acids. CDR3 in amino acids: CASSLGQAGTDTQYF. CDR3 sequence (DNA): TGTGCCAGCAGCCTCGGACAGGCAGGCACAGATACGCAGTATTTT.

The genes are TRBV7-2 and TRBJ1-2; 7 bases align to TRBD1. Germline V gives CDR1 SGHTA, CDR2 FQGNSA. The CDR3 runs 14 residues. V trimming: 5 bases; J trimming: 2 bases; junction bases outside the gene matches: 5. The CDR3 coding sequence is TGTGCCAGCAGCCCCAGACAGGGCAACTATGGCTACACCTTC. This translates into CASSPRQGNYGYTF.

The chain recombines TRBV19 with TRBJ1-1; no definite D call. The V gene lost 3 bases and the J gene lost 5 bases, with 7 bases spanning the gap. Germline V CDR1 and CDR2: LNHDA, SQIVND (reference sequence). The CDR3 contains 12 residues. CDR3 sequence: CASSMLRTEAFF. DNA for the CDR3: TGTGCCAGTAGTATGTTGAGAACTGAAGCTTTCTTT.

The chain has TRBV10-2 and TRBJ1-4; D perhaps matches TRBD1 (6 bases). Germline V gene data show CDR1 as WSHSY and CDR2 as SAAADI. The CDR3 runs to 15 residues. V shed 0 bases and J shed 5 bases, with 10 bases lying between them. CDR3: CASSESQGGNEKLFF. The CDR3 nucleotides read TGCGCCAGCAGTGAGTCACAGGGAGGGAATGAAAAACTGTTTTTT.

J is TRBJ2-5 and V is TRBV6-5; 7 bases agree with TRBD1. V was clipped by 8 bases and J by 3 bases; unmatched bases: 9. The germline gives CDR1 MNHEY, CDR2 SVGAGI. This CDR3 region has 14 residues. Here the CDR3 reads CASSNTGDKETQYF. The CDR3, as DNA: TGTGCCAGCTCGAACACAGGGGACAAAGAGACCCAGTACTTC.

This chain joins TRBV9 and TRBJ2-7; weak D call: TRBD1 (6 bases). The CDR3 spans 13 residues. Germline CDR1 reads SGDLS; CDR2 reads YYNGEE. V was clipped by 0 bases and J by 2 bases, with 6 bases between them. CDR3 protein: CASSVGTAYEQYF. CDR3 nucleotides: TGTGCCAGCAGCGTAGGGACAGCCTACGAGCAGTACTTC.

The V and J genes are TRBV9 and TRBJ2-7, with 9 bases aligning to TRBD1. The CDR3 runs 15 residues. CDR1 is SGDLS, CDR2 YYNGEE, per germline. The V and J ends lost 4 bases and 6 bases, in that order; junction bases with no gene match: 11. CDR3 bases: TGTGCCAGCAGCCGTCCGGGACAGGGTAGGGGCGAGCAGTACTTC. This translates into CASSRPGQGRGEQYF.

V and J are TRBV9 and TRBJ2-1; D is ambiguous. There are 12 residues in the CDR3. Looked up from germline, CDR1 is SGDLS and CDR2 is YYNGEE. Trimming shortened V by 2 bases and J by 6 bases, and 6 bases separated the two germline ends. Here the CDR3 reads CASSVDSNEQFF. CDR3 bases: TGTGCCAGCAGCGTTGACTCCAATGAGCAGTTCTTC.

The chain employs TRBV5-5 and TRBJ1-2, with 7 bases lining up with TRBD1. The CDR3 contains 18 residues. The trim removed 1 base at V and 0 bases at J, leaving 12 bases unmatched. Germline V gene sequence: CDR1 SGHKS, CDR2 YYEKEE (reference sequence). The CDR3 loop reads CASSLSQKQGTANYGYTF. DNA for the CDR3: TGTGCCAGCAGCTTGAGCCAAAAACAAGGGACAGCTAACTATGGCTACACCTTC.

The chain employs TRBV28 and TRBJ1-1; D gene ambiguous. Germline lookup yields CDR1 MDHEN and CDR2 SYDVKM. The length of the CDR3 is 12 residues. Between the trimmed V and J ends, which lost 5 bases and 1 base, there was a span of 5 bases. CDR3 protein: CASSEGNTEAFF. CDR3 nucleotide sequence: TGTGCCAGCAGTGAGGGGAACACTGAAGCTTTCTTT.

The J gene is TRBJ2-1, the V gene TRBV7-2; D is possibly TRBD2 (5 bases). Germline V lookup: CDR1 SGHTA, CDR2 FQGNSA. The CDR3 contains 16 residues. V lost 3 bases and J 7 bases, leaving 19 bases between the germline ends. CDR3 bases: TGTGCCAGCAGCTTGGCCAGGTGGGAGAGGTCGAATGAGCAGTTCTTC. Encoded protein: CASSLARWERSNEQFF. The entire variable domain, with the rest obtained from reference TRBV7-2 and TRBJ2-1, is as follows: GAGVSQSPSNKVTEKGKDVELRCDPISGHTALYWYRQSLGQGLEFLIYFQGNSAPDKSGLPSDRFSAERTGGSVSTLTIQRTQQEDSAVYLCASSLARWERSNEQFFGPGTRLTVL.

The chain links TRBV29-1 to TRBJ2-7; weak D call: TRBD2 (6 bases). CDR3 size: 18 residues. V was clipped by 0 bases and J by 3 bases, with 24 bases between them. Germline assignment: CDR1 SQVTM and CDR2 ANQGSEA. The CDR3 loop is CSVEEPSFGGMGDYEQYF. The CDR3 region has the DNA TGCAGCGTTGAAGAGCCCTCGTTCGGAGGGATGGGTGACTACGAGCAGTACTTC.

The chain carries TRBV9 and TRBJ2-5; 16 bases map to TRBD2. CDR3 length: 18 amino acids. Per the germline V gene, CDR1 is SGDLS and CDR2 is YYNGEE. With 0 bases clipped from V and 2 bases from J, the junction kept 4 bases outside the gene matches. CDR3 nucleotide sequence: TGTGCCAGCAGCGTAGGGGGACTAGCGGGGGGGTTTCAAGAGACCCAGTACTTC. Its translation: CASSVGGLAGGFQETQYF.

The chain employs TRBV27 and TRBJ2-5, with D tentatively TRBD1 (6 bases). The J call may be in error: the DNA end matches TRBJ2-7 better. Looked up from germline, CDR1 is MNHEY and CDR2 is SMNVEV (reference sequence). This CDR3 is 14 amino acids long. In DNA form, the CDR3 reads TGTGCCAGCAGTCTGACAGGTAGCCTCTACGAGCAGTACTTC. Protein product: CASSLTGSLYEQYF.

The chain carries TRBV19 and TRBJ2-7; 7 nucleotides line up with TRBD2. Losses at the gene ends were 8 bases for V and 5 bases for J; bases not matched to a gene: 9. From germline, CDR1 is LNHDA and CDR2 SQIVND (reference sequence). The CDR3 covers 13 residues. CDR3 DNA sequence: TGTGCCAGTGGAAGGGAGGGTAGTGACGAGCAGTACTTC. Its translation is CASGREGSDEQYF.

This chain's CDR3 is CANPRRAGLAREQYF. In DNA form, the CDR3 reads TGTGCCAACCCGAGACGAGCGGGATTGGCTCGCGAGCAGTACTTC. This chain uses TRBV9 with TRBJ2-7; TRBD2 matches at 7 bases. CDR3 length: 15 amino acids. Germline V CDR1 and CDR2: SGDLS, YYNGEE. The V segment lost 9 bases and the J segment 6 bases; nucleotides outside the gene matches: 18. Variable domain in full (rest from reference TRBV9 and TRBJ2-7): DSGVTQTPKHLITATGQRVTLRCSPRSGDLSVYWYQQSLDQGLQFLIQYYNGEERAKGNILERFSAQQFPDLHSELNLSSLELGDSALYFCANPRRAGLAREQYFGPGTRLTVT.

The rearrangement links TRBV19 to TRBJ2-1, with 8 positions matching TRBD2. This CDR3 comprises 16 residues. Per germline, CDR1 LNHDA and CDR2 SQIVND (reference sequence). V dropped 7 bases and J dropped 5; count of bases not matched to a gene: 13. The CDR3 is CASNSGRVDRNNEQFF. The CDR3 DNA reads TGTGCCAGTAACAGCGGGAGAGTCGATAGGAACAATGAGCAGTTCTTC.

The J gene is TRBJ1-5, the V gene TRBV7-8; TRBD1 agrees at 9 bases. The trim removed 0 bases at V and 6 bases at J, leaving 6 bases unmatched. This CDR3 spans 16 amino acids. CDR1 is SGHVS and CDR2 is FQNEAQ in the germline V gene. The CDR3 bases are TGTGCCAGCAGCTTAGCGCGGACAGGGGATCGTCAGCCCCAGCATTTT. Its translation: CASSLARTGDRQPQHF.

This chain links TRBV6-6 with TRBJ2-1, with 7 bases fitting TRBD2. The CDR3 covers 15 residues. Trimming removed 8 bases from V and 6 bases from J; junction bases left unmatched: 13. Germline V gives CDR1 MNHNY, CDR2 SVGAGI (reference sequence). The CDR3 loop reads CASFPGRESLNEQFF. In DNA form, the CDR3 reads TGTGCCAGCTTTCCGGGGAGGGAGAGTCTCAATGAGCAGTTCTTC.

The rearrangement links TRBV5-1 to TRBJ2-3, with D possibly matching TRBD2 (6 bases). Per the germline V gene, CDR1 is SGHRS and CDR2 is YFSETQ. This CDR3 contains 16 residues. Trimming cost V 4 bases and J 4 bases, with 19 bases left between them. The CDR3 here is CASSPQGLTVADTQYF. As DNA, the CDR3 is TGCGCCAGCAGCCCCCAGGGACTGACGGTCGCAGATACGCAGTATTTT.